Below, 23 T cell receptor beta chains from the same sample are listed, as sequenced in a study of spatial heterogeneity in lung cancer. The sample's time point: blood at routine non-recurrence follow-up after resection. A single record per CDR3 protein comes from TCRdb applying MiXCR to the 5' RACE reads. This sample has 72,000 or so distinct CDR3 sequences, with approximately 8.9% found just once. Sequencing used PBMCs, obtained at follow-up. The receptors shown here come from a female donor with early-stage non-small cell lung cancer.

This chain connects TRBV25-1 to TRBJ1-5; 9 bases are a match to TRBD1. Germline CDR1 and CDR2: MGHDK and SYGVNS. The trim removed 1 base at V and 5 bases at J, leaving 3 bases unmatched. There are 15 residues in the CDR3. The CDR3 DNA sequence: TGTGCCAGCAGTGAATGGACAGGGGTGGATCAGCCCCAGCATTTT. Its protein product is CASSEWTGVDQPQHF. Filled out from reference TRBV25-1 and TRBJ1-5, the complete variable domain reads EADIYQTPRYLVIGTGKKITLECSQTMGHDKMYWYQQDPGMELHLIHYSYGVNSTEKGDLSSESTVSRIRTEHFPLTLESARPSHTSQYLCASSEWTGVDQPQHFGDGTRLSIL.

This clonotype was observed a handful of times. This chain links TRBV19 with TRBJ1-3; D remains unclear. V lost 9 bases to trimming and J lost 2 bases, with 11 bases between them. The CDR3 contains 13 residues. Germline lookup yields CDR1 LNHDA and CDR2 SQIVND (reference sequence). The CDR3 DNA follows: TGTGCCAGCAAGACTAGAACTGGAAACACCATATATTTT. Its protein product is CASKTRTGNTIYF.

Only a few counts were recorded for this clonotype. The chain combines TRBV28 with TRBJ2-7; 8 nucleotides agree with TRBD2. Germline CDR1 is MDHEN and CDR2 is SYDVKM. V was pared by 6 bases and J by 5 bases, with 9 bases of the junction left unmatched. The CDR3 runs to 14 residues. CDR3 sequence reads: CASRPPGTSHEQYF. The CDR3 nucleotides are TGTGCCAGCAGGCCACCCGGGACTAGTCACGAGCAGTACTTC.

This clonotype turned up a few times. The rearrangement uses TRBV5-1 and TRBJ2-1, with 7 positions matching TRBD2. CDR1 SGHRS and CDR2 YFSETQ come from the germline V gene. Trimming at V came to 4 bases and at J to 7 bases, leaving 14 bases not matched to a gene. CDR3 size: 16 residues. CDR3 amino acids: CASSPTAGPGLNEQFF. In DNA, the CDR3 is TGCGCCAGCAGCCCCACAGCGGGGCCAGGTTTGAATGAGCAGTTCTTC.

The chain links TRBV5-1 to TRBJ2-3; D remains ambiguous. V lost 9 bases and J lost 0, with 14 bases in between. CDR1 SGHRS and CDR2 YFSETQ come from the germline V gene. The CDR3 spans 14 residues. Here the CDR3 DNA reads TGCGCCACCGCCGTGGCGCCTAGCACAGATACGCAGTATTTT. Translated, it gives CATAVAPSTDTQYF.

This clonotype was counted many times. The CDR3 bases are TGTGCCTCCACTTCCGGAAACACCATATATTTT. This encodes CASTSGNTIYF. The genes are TRBV25-1 and TRBJ1-3, with D unclear. This CDR3 is built from 11 residues. The germline CDR1 and CDR2 sequences are MGHDK and SYGVNS. Deletions cut 11 bases from V and 4 bases from J, with 9 bases between.

A remark on this clonotype: This may come from a read error, since a much larger clone is one base off. The chain employs TRBV7-9 and TRBJ1-2, with D unresolved. The CDR3 extends over 13 amino acids. Germline CDR1 and CDR2: SEHNR and FQNEAQ (reference sequence). Trimming left V 7 bases short and J 2 bases short, with 11 bases between. CDR3 in amino acids: CASNPRQNYGYTF. The CDR3 region has the DNA TGTGCCAGCAATCCTCGTCAGAACTATGGCTACACCTTC.

The chain joins TRBV9 to TRBJ2-2; 11 positions agree with TRBD2. Germline V CDR1 and CDR2: SGDLS, YYNGEE. Trimming took 0 bases from V and 3 from J; bases not matched to a gene: 4. This CDR3 has 17 amino acids. CDR3 nucleotides: TGTGCCAGCAGCGTAGAAGGGACTAGCGGTTACACCGGGGAGCTGTTTTTT. Encoded protein: CASSVEGTSGYTGELFF.

The rearrangement links TRBV11-2 to TRBJ1-1; D possibly corresponds to TRBD1 (5 bases). Looked up from germline, CDR1 is SGHAT and CDR2 is FQNNGV. V lost 4 bases and J 1 base, leaving 16 bases between the germline ends. The CDR3 covers 16 residues. The DNA of the CDR3 is TGTGCCAGCAGCTCCCGCTCCGGGACGACGAACACTGAAGCTTTCTTT. This gives the protein CASSSRSGTTNTEAFF.

This clonotype came up a few times. This rearrangement joins TRBV5-8 to TRBJ1-5; TRBD1 agrees at 10 bases. CDR3 length: 15 amino acids. Per germline, CDR1 SGHTS and CDR2 YDEGEE. V lost 2 bases and J lost 11; bases outside the gene matches: 10. The CDR3 reads CASSLRTGGTVAQHF. CDR3 sequence (DNA): TGTGCCAGCAGCTTACGGACAGGGGGGACAGTGGCCCAGCATTTT. Looking up the rest from reference TRBV5-8 and TRBJ1-5 gives the full variable domain: EAGVTQSPTHLIKTRGQQATLRCSPISGHTSVYWYQQALGLGLQFLLWYDEGEERNRGNFPPRFSGRQFPNYSSELNVNALELEDSALYLCASSLRTGGTVAQHFGDGTRLSIL.

This clonotype occurred many times. The V call is TRBV28, the J call TRBJ1-3, with a weak D call TRBD1 (6 bases). The V end lost 1 base, the J end lost 4 bases, and 8 bases lay between the germline ends. The germline CDR1 and CDR2 sequences are MDHEN and SYDVKM. The CDR3 consists of 14 residues. The CDR3 loop is CASSLSGHGNTIYF. CDR3 sequence (DNA): TGTGCCAGCAGTTTATCGGGACACGGAAACACCATATATTTT.

This clonotype was seen at least ten times. An end of the junction differs from the germline gene, which may be a read error. The chain combines TRBV28 with TRBJ2-7; D is possibly TRBD1 or TRBD2 (5 bases each). Germline CDR1 and CDR2: MDHEN and SYDVKM. The CDR3 consists of 14 residues. DNA of the CDR3: TGTGCCAGCAGTATATGGGACGACTCCTACGAGCAGTACTTC. Translating it yields CASSIWDDSYEQYF.

There are a few counts of this clonotype. V usage is TRBV5-1 and J usage is TRBJ1-1; TRBD1 matches 11 bases. V shed 0 bases and J 9 bases; nucleotides not matched to a gene: 7. CDR3 length equals 15 residues. Germline V gene data show CDR1 as SGHRS and CDR2 as YFSETQ. The chain's CDR3 is CASSLERGTGGKAFF. DNA of the CDR3: TGCGCCAGCAGCTTGGAGAGGGGGACAGGGGGAAAAGCTTTCTTT.

The table lists this clonotype with many counts. The chain employs TRBV6-5 and TRBJ2-3, with D possibly matching TRBD1 (5 bases). CDR1 and CDR2 (germline): MNHEY, SVGAGI. The CDR3 is 17 residues long. V lost 2 bases and J lost 2, with 17 bases in between. The DNA for the CDR3 is TGTGCCAGCAGTTACGCCGCAGGGTTCTCGGACACAGATACGCAGTATTTT. This gives the protein CASSYAAGFSDTDTQYF.

Concerning this clonotype itself: This CDR3 fails to terminate in the conserved phenylalanine or tryptophan, so it likely reflects a read error. The CDR3: CSADPGLYTGELFS. DNA for the CDR3: TGCAGTGCGGACCCGGGACTGTACACCGGGGAGCTGTTTTCT. The V gene is TRBV20-1, the J gene TRBJ2-2; D possibly corresponds to TRBD2 (6 bases). The germline CDR1 and CDR2 sequences are DFQATT and SNEGSKA (reference sequence). This CDR3 contains 14 residues. Trimming shortened V by 6 bases and J by 3 bases, and 14 bases separated the two germline ends.

This clonotype has ten or more counts. DNA for the CDR3: TGTGCCAGTCGGTCCCGAAGTGGCGCCTCGCAGTTCTTC. Translating gives CASRSRSGASQFF. V is TRBV19 and J is TRBJ2-1; no definite D call. Germline values: CDR1 LNHDA, CDR2 SQIVND (reference sequence). Trimming pared 8 bases from V and 12 bases from J, leaving 20 bases between. This CDR3 region has 13 residues.

This clonotype was seen ten or more times. This chain uses TRBV28 with TRBJ2-1; the D gene is possibly TRBD2 (6 bases). Germline V gene lookup returns CDR1 MDHEN and CDR2 SYDVKM. The CDR3 consists of 14 residues. Trimming stripped 2 bases from V and 5 bases from J, with 10 bases between. The CDR3 loop is CASSLRELHNEQFF. Written as DNA, the CDR3 is TGTGCCAGCAGTTTACGGGAGCTCCACAATGAGCAGTTCTTC.

This clonotype appeared a few times. The V gene is TRBV5-5, the J gene TRBJ2-1, with 7 bases aligning to TRBD2. Looked up from germline, CDR1 is SGHKS and CDR2 is YYEKEE (reference sequence). Losses at the gene ends were 1 base for V and 9 bases for J; bases not matched to a gene: 10. This CDR3 has 15 residues. CDR3 coding DNA: TGTGCCAGCAGCTTGCGGGTTCCTCCGGGGGGTGAGCAGTTCTTC. It encodes CASSLRVPPGGEQFF. Full variable domain (missing parts from reference TRBV5-5 and TRBJ2-1): DAGVTQSPTHLIKTRGQQVTLRCSPISGHKSVSWYQQVLGQGPQFIFQYYEKEERGRGNFPDRFSARQFPNYSSELNVNALLLGDSALYLCASSLRVPPGGEQFFGPGTRLTVL.

This rearrangement joins TRBV20-1 to TRBJ2-7; TRBD2 matches 9 bases. The CDR3 contains 14 residues. The trim removed 1 base at V and 5 bases at J, leaving 6 bases unmatched. Germline CDR1 and CDR2: DFQATT and SNEGSKA (reference sequence). The CDR3 DNA reads as TGCAGTGCTAGAGGAGTAGCGGGAGTCAACGAGCAGTACTTC. It encodes CSARGVAGVNEQYF.

This clonotype was seen a handful of times. The chain combines TRBV6-2 or TRBV6-3 with TRBJ2-5, with 11 bases lining up with TRBD2. Germline values: CDR1 MNHEY, CDR2 SVGEGT. V shed 6 bases, J shed 3 bases, and the junction held 9 bases outside the gene matches. CDR3 length: 16 residues. The CDR3 is CASRLAGGGSKETQYF. As DNA, the CDR3 is TGTGCCAGCAGGCTAGCGGGAGGAGGATCGAAAGAGACCCAGTACTTC.

Notes on this clonotype: Possible read error: a much larger clone is one base away. The chain has TRBV4-2 and TRBJ2-7, with 8 bases aligning to TRBD2. Germline CDR1 LGHNA, CDR2 YNFKEQ. CDR3 size: 16 residues. CDR3 loop: CANSQVRAGASYEQYF. CDR3 DNA: TGTGCCAACAGCCAAGTGAGAGCGGGGGCATCCTACGAGCAGTACTTC.

This clonotype came up many times. The chain links TRBV28 to TRBJ1-2; the D is unclear. The CDR3 contains 16 residues. CDR1 is MDHEN and CDR2 is SYDVKM in the germline V gene. Between the trimmed V and J ends, which lost 6 bases and 3 bases, there was a span of 20 bases. DNA for the CDR3: TGTGCCAGCAGGATTATCGCGGGATTTTCGGACTATGGCTACACCTTC. Translation gives CASRIIAGFSDYGYTF.

This clonotype was seen many times. The V and J genes are TRBV28 and TRBJ2-7; the D gene could be TRBD1 or TRBD2 (5 bases each). CDR1 MDHEN and CDR2 SYDVKM come from the germline V gene. The germline V and J ends were trimmed by 6 bases and 2 bases, with 11 bases remaining between them. This CDR3 spans 13 amino acids. This CDR3 is CASRPGAAYEQYF. DNA for the CDR3: TGTGCCAGCAGACCCGGGGCAGCCTACGAGCAGTACTTC.